The 12 T cell receptor beta chains given below trace back to one sample, sequenced in a study of T-cell memory formation after mild COVID-19. TCRdb analysed the 5' RACE reads with MiXCR anew, one entry per CDR3 protein. Among about 390,000 distinct CDR3 sequences listed, around 21% were seen once. The specimen was PBMCs or a T cell subset sorted from them (not recorded which). The receptors stem from an adult woman who had mild COVID-19 (a few samples of this study predate the infection). Cell type and time point are not known.

The chain recombines TRBV6-2 or TRBV6-3 with TRBJ2-7; 7 bases agree with TRBD1. Germline CDR1 reads MNHEY; CDR2 reads SVGEGT. The CDR3 is 15 residues long. The junction had 8 bases not matched to a gene; V was cut back by 5 bases and J by 1 base. The CDR3 spells CASSREGGASYEQYF. CDR3 bases: TGTGCCAGCAGTCGAGAAGGGGGCGCGTCCTACGAGCAGTACTTC.

The chain is built from TRBV24-1 and TRBJ2-7; 9 bases are a match to TRBD1. The germline V gene encodes CDR1 KGHDR and CDR2 SFDVKD. CDR3 length: 15 amino acids. V lost 3 bases and J lost 2; bases outside the gene matches: 4. Here the CDR3 reads CATSDRDRAPYEQYF. The DNA for the CDR3 is TGTGCCACCAGTGATCGGGACAGGGCCCCCTACGAGCAGTACTTC.

The chain recombines TRBV6-2 or TRBV6-3 with TRBJ2-7, with a weak D call TRBD2 (5 bases). CDR1 and CDR2 (germline): MNHEY, SVGEGT. The CDR3 runs to 12 residues. V was clipped by 8 bases and J by 5 bases, with 13 bases between them. CDR3 amino acids: CASAGSSHEQYF. CDR3 in DNA: TGTGCCAGCGCTGGGAGTAGCCACGAGCAGTACTTC.

This chain uses TRBV12-3 or TRBV12-4 with TRBJ1-5; D may be TRBD1 (6 bases). The V gene lost 4 bases and the J gene lost 6 bases, with 16 bases spanning the gap. CDR3 length: 15 residues. The CDR3 loop is CASSSTGRLSQPQHF. The CDR3 region has the DNA TGTGCCAGCAGTTCCACAGGGAGGCTCAGTCAGCCCCAGCATTTT.

This clonotype was found a few times. V and J are TRBV3-1 and TRBJ1-5; possible D gene TRBD1, 5 bases. The CDR3 totals 14 residues. Germline CDR1 and CDR2: LGHDT and YNNKEL (reference sequence). Between the trimmed V and J ends, which lost 4 bases and 3 bases, there was a span of 10 bases. The CDR3, as DNA: TGTGCCAGCAGCCCCCTACAGGACAATCAGCCCCAGCATTTT. It specifies CASSPLQDNQPQHF. The complete variable domain, with remaining parts taken from reference TRBV3-1 and TRBJ1-5, reads DTAVSQTPKYLVTQMGNDKSIKCEQNLGHDTMYWYKQDSKKFLKIMFSYNNKELIINETVPNRFSPKSPDKAHLNLHINSLELGDSAVYFCASSPLQDNQPQHFGDGTRLSIL.

This clonotype was seen a handful of times. The chain employs TRBV6-6 and TRBJ1-1, with D tentatively TRBD1 (5 bases). Germline lookup yields CDR1 MNHNY and CDR2 SVGAGI (reference sequence). The V and J ends lost 6 bases and 5 bases respectively, with 16 bases between them. This CDR3 contains 14 residues. Here the CDR3 DNA reads TGTGCCAGCAGAGATCAAGGGGTGTGGACTGAAGCTTTCTTT. Residues: CASRDQGVWTEAFF.

The V call is TRBV12-3 or TRBV12-4, the J call TRBJ1-1; no reliable D call. The V end was cut by 6 bases, the J end by 1 base, with 12 bases between. This CDR3 comprises 14 residues. This chain's CDR3 is CASSPFGKNTEAFF. In nucleotides, the CDR3 is TGTGCCAGCAGCCCTTTCGGGAAGAACACTGAAGCTTTCTTT.

The chain recombines TRBV9 with TRBJ2-7; D may be TRBD1 (5 bases). The CDR3 spans 15 residues. The germline V and J ends were trimmed by 4 bases and 7 bases, with 21 bases remaining between them. CDR1 and CDR2 (germline): SGDLS, YYNGEE. In DNA, the CDR3 is TGTGCCAGCAGCCCCCCCCAGGGTAATATAGGGGAGCAGTACTTC. Amino acid sequence: CASSPPQGNIGEQYF.

The rearrangement links TRBV7-9 to TRBJ1-2; the match to TRBD1 covers 7 bases. This CDR3 contains 17 residues. The germline gives CDR1 SEHNR, CDR2 FQNEAQ (reference sequence). The V segment lost 4 bases and the J segment 2 bases; nucleotides outside the gene matches: 13. The CDR3 region has the DNA TGTGCCAGCAGCTCTGGGCCCTACAGGGGACAAAACTATGGCTACACCTTC. Protein sequence: CASSSGPYRGQNYGYTF.

This clonotype was seen repeatedly, ten times or more. The CDR3 loop reads CASGTGDYNSPLHF. For the CDR3, the DNA is TGCGCCAGCGGCACAGGGGACTATAATTCACCCCTCCACTTT. The V gene is TRBV5-1, the J gene TRBJ1-6, with TRBD1 matching over 7 bases. V was pared by 7 bases and J by 3 bases, with 4 bases of the junction left unmatched. Germline-derived CDR1 and CDR2 are SGHRS and YFSETQ. The CDR3 covers 14 residues.

V gene TRBV20-1 combines with J gene TRBJ1-1, with D unclear. The CDR3 spans 11 residues. The V gene lost 1 base and the J gene lost 5 bases, with 5 bases spanning the gap. The germline gives CDR1 DFQATT, CDR2 SNEGSKA (reference sequence). The CDR3 nucleotides read TGCAGTGCTAGAGGGGAAACTGAAGCTTTCTTT. Its translation is CSARGETEAFF.

This clonotype was observed at least ten times. The chain links TRBV7-2 to TRBJ2-1; D possibly uses TRBD1 or TRBD2 (5 bases each). Germline CDR1 and CDR2: SGHTA and FQGNSA. V shed 1 base and J shed 4 bases, with 14 bases lying between them. The CDR3 contains 16 residues. The CDR3 loop reads CASSLDEGWLYNEQFF. In DNA, the CDR3 is TGTGCCAGCAGCTTAGACGAGGGGTGGCTTTACAATGAGCAGTTCTTC.